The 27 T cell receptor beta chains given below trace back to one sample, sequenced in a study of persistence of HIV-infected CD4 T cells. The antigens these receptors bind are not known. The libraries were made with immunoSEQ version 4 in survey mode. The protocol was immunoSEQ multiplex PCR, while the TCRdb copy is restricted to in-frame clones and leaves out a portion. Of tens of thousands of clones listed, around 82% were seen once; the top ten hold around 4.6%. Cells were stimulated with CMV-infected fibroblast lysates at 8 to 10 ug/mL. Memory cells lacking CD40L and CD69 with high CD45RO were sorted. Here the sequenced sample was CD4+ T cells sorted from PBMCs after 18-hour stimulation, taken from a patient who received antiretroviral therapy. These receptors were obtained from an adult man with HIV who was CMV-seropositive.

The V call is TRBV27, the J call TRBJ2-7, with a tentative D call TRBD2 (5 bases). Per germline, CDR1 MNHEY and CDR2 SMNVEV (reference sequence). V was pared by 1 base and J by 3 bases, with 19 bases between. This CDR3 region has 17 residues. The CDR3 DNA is TGTGCCAGCAGTTTATGGAGGCCCCCGAGGCAAAACTACGAGCAGTACTTC. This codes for CASSLWRPPRQNYEQYF.

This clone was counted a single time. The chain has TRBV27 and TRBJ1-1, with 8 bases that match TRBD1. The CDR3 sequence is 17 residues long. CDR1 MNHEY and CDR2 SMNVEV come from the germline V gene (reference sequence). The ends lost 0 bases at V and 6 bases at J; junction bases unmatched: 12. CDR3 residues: CASSLSGRGHITSEAFF. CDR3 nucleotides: TGTGCCAGCAGTTTATCTGGCAGGGGGCATATAACTTCTGAAGCTTTCTTT.

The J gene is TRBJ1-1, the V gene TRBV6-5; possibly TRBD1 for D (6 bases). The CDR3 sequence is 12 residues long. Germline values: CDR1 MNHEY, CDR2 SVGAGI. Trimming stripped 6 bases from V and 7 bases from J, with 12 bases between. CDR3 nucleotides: TGTGCCAGCAGAACAGGGCCTGGTGAAGCTTTCTTT. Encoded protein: CASRTGPGEAFF.

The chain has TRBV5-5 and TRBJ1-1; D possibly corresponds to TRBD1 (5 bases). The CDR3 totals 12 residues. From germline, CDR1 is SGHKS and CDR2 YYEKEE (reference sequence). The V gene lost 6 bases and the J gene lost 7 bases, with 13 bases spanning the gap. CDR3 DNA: TGTGCCAGCAAGCCCCGGGGGTTTGAAGCTTTCTTT. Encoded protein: CASKPRGFEAFF.

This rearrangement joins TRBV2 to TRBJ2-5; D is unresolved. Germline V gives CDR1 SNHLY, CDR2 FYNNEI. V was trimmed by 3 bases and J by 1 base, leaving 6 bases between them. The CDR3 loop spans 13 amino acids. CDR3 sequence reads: CASSDNRQETQYF. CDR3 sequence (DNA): TGTGCCAGCAGTGACAACCGCCAAGAGACCCAGTACTTC.

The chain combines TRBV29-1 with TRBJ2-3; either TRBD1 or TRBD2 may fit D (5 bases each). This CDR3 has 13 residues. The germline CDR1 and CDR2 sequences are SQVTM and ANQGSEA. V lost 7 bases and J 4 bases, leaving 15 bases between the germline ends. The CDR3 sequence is CSAGWGYADTQYF. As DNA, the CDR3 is TGCAGCGCCGGATGGGGGTACGCAGATACGCAGTATTTT.

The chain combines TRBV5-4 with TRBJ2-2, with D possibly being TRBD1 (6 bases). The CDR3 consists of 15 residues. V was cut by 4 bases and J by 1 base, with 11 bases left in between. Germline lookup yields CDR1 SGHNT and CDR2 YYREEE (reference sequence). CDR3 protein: CASSLRQVNTGELFF. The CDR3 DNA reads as TGTGCCAGCAGCCTGAGACAGGTGAACACCGGGGAGCTGTTTTTT.

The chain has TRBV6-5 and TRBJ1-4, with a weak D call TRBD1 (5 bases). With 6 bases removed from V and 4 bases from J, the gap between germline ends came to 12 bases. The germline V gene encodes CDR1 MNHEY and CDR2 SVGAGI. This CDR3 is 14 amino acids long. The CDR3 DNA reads TGTGCCAGCAGGCCCGACAGAATTAATGAAAAACTGTTTTTT. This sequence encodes CASRPDRINEKLFF.

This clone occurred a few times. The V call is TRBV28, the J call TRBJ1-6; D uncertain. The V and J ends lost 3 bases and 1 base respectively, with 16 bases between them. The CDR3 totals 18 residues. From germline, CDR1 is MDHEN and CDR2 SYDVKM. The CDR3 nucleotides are TGTGCCAGCAGTTTTCGGGGTGGCGGTTGGTCCTATAATTCACCCCTCCACTTT. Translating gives CASSFRGGGWSYNSPLHF. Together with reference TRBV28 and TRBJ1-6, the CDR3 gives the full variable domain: DVKVTQSSRYLVKRTGEKVFLECVQDMDHENMFWYRQDPGLGLRLIYFSYDVKMKEKGDIPEGYSVSREKKERFSLILESASTNQTSMYLCASSFRGGGWSYNSPLHFGNGTRLTVT.

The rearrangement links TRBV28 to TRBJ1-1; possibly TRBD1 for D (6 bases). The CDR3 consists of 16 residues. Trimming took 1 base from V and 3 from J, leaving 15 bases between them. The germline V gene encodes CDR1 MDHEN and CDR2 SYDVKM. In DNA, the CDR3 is TGTGCCAGCAGTTTATCCACAGGGTTGTCGGACACTGAAGCTTTCTTT. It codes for CASSLSTGLSDTEAFF.

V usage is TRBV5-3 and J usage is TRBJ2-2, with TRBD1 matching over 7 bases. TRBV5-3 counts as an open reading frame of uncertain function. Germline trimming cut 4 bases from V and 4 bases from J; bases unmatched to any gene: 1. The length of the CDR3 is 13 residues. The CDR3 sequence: CARSQGVTGELFF. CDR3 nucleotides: TGTGCCAGAAGCCAGGGGGTCACCGGGGAGCTGTTTTTT.

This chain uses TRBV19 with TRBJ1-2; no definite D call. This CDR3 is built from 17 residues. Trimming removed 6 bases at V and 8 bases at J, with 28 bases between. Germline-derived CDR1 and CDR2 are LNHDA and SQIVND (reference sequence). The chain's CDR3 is CASRIRRVQHQGLGYTF. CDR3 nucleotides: TGTGCCAGTAGGATCCGCCGGGTACAGCACCAAGGGTTGGGCTACACCTTC.

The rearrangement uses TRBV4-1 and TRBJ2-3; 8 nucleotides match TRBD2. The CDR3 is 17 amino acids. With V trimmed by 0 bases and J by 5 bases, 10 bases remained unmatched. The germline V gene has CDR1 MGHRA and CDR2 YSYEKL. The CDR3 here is CASSQEGTGGLKDTQYF. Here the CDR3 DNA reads TGCGCCAGCAGCCAAGAAGGCACGGGGGGGCTTAAAGATACGCAGTATTTT.

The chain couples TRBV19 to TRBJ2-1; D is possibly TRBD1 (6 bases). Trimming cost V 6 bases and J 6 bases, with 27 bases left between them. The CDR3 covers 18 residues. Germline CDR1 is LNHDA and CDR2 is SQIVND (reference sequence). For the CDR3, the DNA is TGTGCCAGTAGCCGCACCAACCCGCCAGGGGCGGCTGGCAATGAGCAGTTCTTC. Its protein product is CASSRTNPPGAAGNEQFF.

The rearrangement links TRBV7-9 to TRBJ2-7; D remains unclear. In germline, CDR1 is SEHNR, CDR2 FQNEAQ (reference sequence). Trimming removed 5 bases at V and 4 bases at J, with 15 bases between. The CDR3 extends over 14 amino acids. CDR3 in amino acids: CASSATPQMYEQYF. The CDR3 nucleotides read TGTGCCAGCAGCGCGACCCCCCAGATGTACGAGCAGTACTTC.

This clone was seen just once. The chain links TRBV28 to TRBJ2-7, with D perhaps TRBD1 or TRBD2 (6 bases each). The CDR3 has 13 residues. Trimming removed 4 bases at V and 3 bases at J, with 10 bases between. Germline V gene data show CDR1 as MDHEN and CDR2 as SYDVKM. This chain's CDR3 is CASSSGGHYEQYF. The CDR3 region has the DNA TGTGCCAGCAGTTCCGGGGGACACTACGAGCAGTACTTC.

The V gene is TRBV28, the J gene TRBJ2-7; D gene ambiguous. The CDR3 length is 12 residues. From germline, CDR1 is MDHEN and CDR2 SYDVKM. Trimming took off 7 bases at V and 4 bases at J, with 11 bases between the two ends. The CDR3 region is CASTQVEYEQYF. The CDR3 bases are TGTGCCAGCACCCAGGTAGAGTACGAGCAGTACTTC.

The CDR3 here is CASSEREAANNEQFF. In nucleotides, the CDR3 is TGTGCCAGCAGTGAACGTGAGGCAGCTAACAATGAGCAGTTCTTC. This chain joins TRBV6-1 and TRBJ2-1; D not resolved. Germline CDR1 is MNHNS and CDR2 is SASEGT. The CDR3 is 15 residues long. Trimming took 2 bases from V and 5 from J, leaving 13 bases between them.

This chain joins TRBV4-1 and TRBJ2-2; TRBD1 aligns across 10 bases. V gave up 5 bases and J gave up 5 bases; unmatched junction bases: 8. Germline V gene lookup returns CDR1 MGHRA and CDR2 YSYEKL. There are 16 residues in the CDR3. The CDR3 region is CASSWGDRGSTGELFF. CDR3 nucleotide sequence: TGCGCCAGCAGCTGGGGGGACAGGGGTTCTACCGGGGAGCTGTTTTTT.

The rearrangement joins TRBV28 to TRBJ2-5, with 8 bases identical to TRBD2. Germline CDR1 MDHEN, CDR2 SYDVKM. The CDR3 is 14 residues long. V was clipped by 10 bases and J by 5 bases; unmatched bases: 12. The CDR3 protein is CATKSGGPSETQYF. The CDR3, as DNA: TGTGCCACCAAAAGCGGGGGACCTTCGGAGACCCAGTACTTC.

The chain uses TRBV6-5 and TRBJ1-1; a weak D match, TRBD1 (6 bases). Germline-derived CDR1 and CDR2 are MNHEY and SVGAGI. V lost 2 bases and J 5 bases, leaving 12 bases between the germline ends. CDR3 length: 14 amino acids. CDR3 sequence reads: CASSYRGMRTEAFF. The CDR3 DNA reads TGTGCCAGCAGTTACAGGGGGATGAGGACTGAAGCTTTCTTT.

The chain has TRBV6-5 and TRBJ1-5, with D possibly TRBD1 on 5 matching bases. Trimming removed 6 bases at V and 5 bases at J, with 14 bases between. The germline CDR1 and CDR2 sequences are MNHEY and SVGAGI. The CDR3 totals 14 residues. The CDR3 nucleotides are TGTGCCAGCAGAAAACCAGGGTTTTATCAGCCCCAGCATTTT. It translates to CASRKPGFYQPQHF.

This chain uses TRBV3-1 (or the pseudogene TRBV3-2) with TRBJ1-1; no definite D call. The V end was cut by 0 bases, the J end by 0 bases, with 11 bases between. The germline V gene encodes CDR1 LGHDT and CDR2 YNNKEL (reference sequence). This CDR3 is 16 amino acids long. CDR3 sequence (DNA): TGTGCCAGCAGCCAAGAGGGCAGCAGGATGAACACTGAAGCTTTCTTT. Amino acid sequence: CASSQEGSRMNTEAFF.

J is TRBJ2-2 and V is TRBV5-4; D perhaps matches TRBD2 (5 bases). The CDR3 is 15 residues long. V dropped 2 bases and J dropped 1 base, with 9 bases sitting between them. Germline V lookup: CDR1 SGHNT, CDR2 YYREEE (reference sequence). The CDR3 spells CASSFSGRNTGELFF. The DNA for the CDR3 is TGTGCCAGCAGCTTCAGCGGCAGGAACACCGGGGAGCTGTTTTTT.

DNA of the CDR3: TGCGCCAGCAGCCCCAATCCCGCGACACTAGCGGGGGTGTACGAGCAGTACTTC. The encoded protein is CASSPNPATLAGVYEQYF. This sequence joins TRBV5-1 and TRBJ2-7; TRBD2 agrees at 11 bases. V trimming: 4 bases; J trimming: 4 bases; junction bases outside the gene matches: 16. Germline CDR1 SGHRS, CDR2 YFSETQ. The CDR3 contains 18 residues.

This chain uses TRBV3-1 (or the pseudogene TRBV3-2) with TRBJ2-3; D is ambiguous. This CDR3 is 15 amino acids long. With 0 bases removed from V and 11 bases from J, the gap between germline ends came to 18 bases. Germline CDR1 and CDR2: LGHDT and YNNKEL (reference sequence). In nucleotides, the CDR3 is TGTGCCAGCAGCCAAGAGAGATTGACCGAAAGTAGGCAGTATTTT. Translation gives CASSQERLTESRQYF.

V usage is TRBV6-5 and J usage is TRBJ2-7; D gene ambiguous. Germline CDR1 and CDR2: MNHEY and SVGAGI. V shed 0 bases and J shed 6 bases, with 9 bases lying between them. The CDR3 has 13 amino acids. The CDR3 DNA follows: TGTGCCAGCAGTTACTCGAGATGGTTCGAGCAGTACTTC. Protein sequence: CASSYSRWFEQYF.